The 21 T cell receptor beta chains below were found in one sample sequenced in a study of OX40 agonist ivuxolimab in advanced cancers. The method was immunoSEQ multiplex PCR; TCRdb's version includes in-frame clones alone and lacks a portion of them. The sample gives about 64,000 clones, roughly 80% of which show up once; 4% to 5% is in the top ten. This sample comprised CD4+ or CD8+ T cells sorted from blood, obtained in a trial of the OX40 agonist ivuxolimab. These receptor sequences come from an adult with an advanced solid tumor such as melanoma, head and neck, liver or kidney cancer.

This chain connects TRBV27 to TRBJ2-1; no firm D call. Trimming took 3 bases from V and 3 from J, leaving 6 bases between them. The CDR3 runs 13 residues. CDR1 is MNHEY and CDR2 is SMNVEV in the germline V gene (reference sequence). Written as DNA, the CDR3 is TGTGCCAGCAGTTTTAGGATCTACAATGAGCAGTTCTTC. The encoded protein is CASSFRIYNEQFF.

The chain's CDR3 is CASRLQGSGANVLTF. CDR3 DNA: TGTGCCAGTAGGCTACAGGGCTCCGGGGCCAACGTCCTGACTTTC. This sequence joins TRBV19 and TRBJ2-6; weak D call: TRBD1 (6 bases). The V gene's germline CDR1 is LNHDA and CDR2 SQIVND (reference sequence). This CDR3 is 15 amino acids long. V was shortened by 6 bases and J by 4 bases, with 13 bases between the two germline ends.

The count of this clone is one. At one of its ends the junction is not consistent with the germline gene, which may arise from a read error. The chain has TRBV11-2 and TRBJ1-2; no definite D call. The CDR3 is made up of 11 amino acids. Germline V gene sequence: CDR1 SGHAT, CDR2 FQNNGV. The CDR3 protein is CASRSNYGYTF. CDR3 in DNA: TGTGCCAGCAGATCTAATTATGGCTACACCTTC.

This clone was seen once. This sequence joins TRBV13 and TRBJ2-1; 10 bases are shared with TRBD1. The CDR3 is made up of 16 amino acids. The ends lost 4 bases at V and 8 bases at J; junction bases unmatched: 11. The germline gives CDR1 PRHDT, CDR2 FYEKMQ (reference sequence). Written as DNA, the CDR3 is TGTGCCAGCAGCTCACACGGGGACAGGGGCGACGATGAGCAGTTCTTC. This translates into CASSSHGDRGDDEQFF.

The rearrangement joins TRBV6-5 to TRBJ1-1; D unclear. This CDR3 contains 13 residues. CDR1 and CDR2 (germline): MNHEY, SVGAGI. V lost 5 bases and J lost 2, with 9 bases in between. In nucleotides, the CDR3 is TGTGCCAGCAGTATCGAAAGAAACACTGAAGCTTTCTTT. Its protein product is CASSIERNTEAFF.

This chain links TRBV9 with TRBJ1-4, with TRBD1 identical over 8 bases. Looked up from germline, CDR1 is SGDLS and CDR2 is YYNGEE. There are 16 residues in the CDR3. V was clipped by 4 bases and J by 5 bases; unmatched bases: 10. The CDR3 here is CASSPRQGSVNEKLFF. The CDR3 DNA is TGTGCCAGCAGCCCCCGACAGGGGTCGGTCAATGAAAAACTGTTTTTT.

This clone was counted between two and nine times. This sequence joins TRBV7-3 and TRBJ2-2; weak D call: TRBD1 (6 bases). Trimming left V 3 bases short and J 5 bases short, with 10 bases between. The CDR3 has 14 amino acids. Germline CDR1 is SGHTA and CDR2 is FQGTGA. This CDR3 is CASSFLRGTGELFF. CDR3 nucleotides: TGTGCCAGCAGCTTCCTCAGGGGTACCGGGGAGCTGTTTTTT.

This chain joins TRBV7-2 and TRBJ1-2, with no clear D. Trimming removed 3 bases from V and 12 bases from J, with 17 bases in between. The germline CDR1 and CDR2 sequences are SGHTA and FQGNSA. The CDR3 totals 13 residues. The CDR3 sequence is CASSLSVERRDTF. The CDR3 DNA reads as TGTGCCAGCAGCTTGTCTGTGGAGCGCCGGGACACCTTC.

The genes are TRBV6-5 and TRBJ1-4, with 7 bases that match TRBD1. This CDR3 contains 14 residues. Looked up from germline, CDR1 is MNHEY and CDR2 is SVGAGI. The V and J ends lost 6 bases and 7 bases, in that order; junction bases with no gene match: 8. CDR3 sequence: CASRADRVGEKLFF. The DNA of the CDR3 is TGTGCCAGCAGGGCTGACAGGGTCGGTGAAAAACTGTTTTTT.

This chain connects TRBV6-5 to TRBJ1-1, with TRBD1 as a possible D gene (6 bases). Germline V gene data show CDR1 as MNHEY and CDR2 as SVGAGI. The CDR3 length is 14 residues. V was trimmed by 5 bases and J by 0 bases, leaving 10 bases between them. This CDR3 reads CASSHNRVNTEAFF. The DNA for the CDR3 is TGTGCCAGCAGTCACAACAGGGTGAACACTGAAGCTTTCTTT.

J is TRBJ1-5 and V is TRBV6-5; TRBD1 matches at 7 bases. In germline, CDR1 is MNHEY, CDR2 SVGAGI. V dropped 0 bases and J dropped 7; count of bases not matched to a gene: 0. The CDR3 consists of 13 residues. In nucleotides, the CDR3 is TGTGCCAGCAGTTACTCGACAGGGCAGCCCCAGCATTTT. It is translated as CASSYSTGQPQHF.

The chain uses TRBV11-3 and TRBJ1-1; tentatively, D is TRBD1 (6 bases). Trimming took off 1 base at V and 1 base at J, with 10 bases between the two ends. CDR1 is SGHNT and CDR2 is YENEEA in the germline V gene. This CDR3 has 15 residues. DNA of the CDR3: TGTGCCAGCAGCTTAGGGACAGCCAAGAACACTGAAGCTTTCTTT. Encoded protein: CASSLGTAKNTEAFF.

This sequence joins TRBV5-1 and TRBJ2-5; 7 nucleotides align to TRBD2. The end of the DNA is better explained by TRBJ2-7, so the J call may be wrong. The CDR3 is 16 residues long. Germline V gives CDR1 SGHRS, CDR2 YFSETQ. This chain's CDR3 is CASSLAGGGSSYEQYF. For the CDR3, the DNA is TGCGCCAGCAGCTTGGCAGGTGGCGGGAGCTCCTACGAGCAGTACTTC.

This rearrangement joins TRBV19 to TRBJ2-2; D remains unclear. Germline V CDR1 and CDR2: LNHDA, SQIVND (reference sequence). This CDR3 spans 13 amino acids. Trimming stripped 11 bases from V and 7 bases from J, with 17 bases between. CDR3 sequence (DNA): TGTGCCGGTTCCCTTGGAGTTGACGGGGAGCTGTTTTTT. Amino acids: CAGSLGVDGELFF.

V is TRBV4-3 and J is TRBJ2-2; the match to TRBD2 covers 14 bases. V shed 3 bases, J shed 7 bases, and the junction held 4 bases outside the gene matches. Germline values: CDR1 LGHNA, CDR2 YSLEER. CDR3 length: 16 amino acids. CDR3 nucleotides: TGCGCCAGCAGCCAGGGGACTAGCGGGAGTGGCGGGGAGCTGTTTTTT. Protein sequence: CASSQGTSGSGGELFF.

V is TRBV7-2 and J is TRBJ2-5, with D maybe TRBD1 (5 bases). The CDR3 contains 13 residues. The germline V gene encodes CDR1 SGHTA and CDR2 FQGNSA. Trimming removed 1 base at V and 2 bases at J, with 5 bases between. The DNA of the CDR3 is TGTGCCAGCAGCTTAGGACAGCAAGAGACCCAGTACTTC. It yields the protein CASSLGQQETQYF. The entire variable domain, with the rest obtained from reference TRBV7-2 and TRBJ2-5, is as follows: GAGVSQSPSNKVTEKGKDVELRCDPISGHTALYWYRQSLGQGLEFLIYFQGNSAPDKSGLPSDRFSAERTGGSVSTLTIQRTQQEDSAVYLCASSLGQQETQYFGPGTRLLVL.

The CDR3 DNA follows: TGTGCCAGCAGTTTCACACTCTCCTACGAGCAGTACTTC. Protein: CASSFTLSYEQYF. The V gene is TRBV27, the J gene TRBJ2-7; D uncertain. Germline CDR1 MNHEY, CDR2 SMNVEV (reference sequence). The V end lost 3 bases, the J end lost 0 bases, and 6 bases lay between the germline ends. This CDR3 comprises 13 residues.

This chain uses TRBV29-1 with TRBJ2-7, with D possibly matching TRBD2 (5 bases). Per germline, CDR1 SQVTM and CDR2 ANQGSEA. Deletions cut 4 bases from V and 6 bases from J, with 16 bases between. This CDR3 has 13 residues. CDR3 sequence reads: CSVARDPNPEQYF. The CDR3 DNA sequence: TGCAGCGTTGCCCGGGATCCGAACCCCGAGCAGTACTTC.

The genes are TRBV7-3 and TRBJ2-1; D gene uncertain. The CDR3 extends over 15 amino acids. Germline V gene data show CDR1 as SGHTA and CDR2 as FQGTGA. V was clipped by 8 bases and J by 0 bases, with 14 bases between them. CDR3 loop: CASCSGISSYNEQFF. Written as DNA, the CDR3 is TGTGCCAGCTGCTCTGGAATCAGCTCCTACAATGAGCAGTTCTTC.

This clone occurred a few times. The chain couples TRBV7-9 to TRBJ2-1; D tentatively fits TRBD1 or TRBD2 (5 bases each). V was pared by 5 bases and J by 8 bases, with 7 bases between. Looked up from germline, CDR1 is SEHNR and CDR2 is FQNEAQ (reference sequence). This CDR3 spans 11 amino acids. The DNA of the CDR3 is TGTGCCAGCAGCCTGGGGGATGAGCAGTTCTTC. Residues: CASSLGDEQFF.

The sample holds a few counts of this clone. V gene TRBV7-9 combines with J gene TRBJ2-2, with a tentative D call TRBD2 (5 bases). This CDR3 spans 14 amino acids. V lost 6 bases and J lost 5, with 13 bases in between. Germline V gene data show CDR1 as SEHNR and CDR2 as FQNEAQ (reference sequence). The CDR3 spells CASSIKSGTGELFF. In DNA, the CDR3 is TGTGCCAGCAGTATTAAGAGCGGAACCGGGGAGCTGTTTTTT.